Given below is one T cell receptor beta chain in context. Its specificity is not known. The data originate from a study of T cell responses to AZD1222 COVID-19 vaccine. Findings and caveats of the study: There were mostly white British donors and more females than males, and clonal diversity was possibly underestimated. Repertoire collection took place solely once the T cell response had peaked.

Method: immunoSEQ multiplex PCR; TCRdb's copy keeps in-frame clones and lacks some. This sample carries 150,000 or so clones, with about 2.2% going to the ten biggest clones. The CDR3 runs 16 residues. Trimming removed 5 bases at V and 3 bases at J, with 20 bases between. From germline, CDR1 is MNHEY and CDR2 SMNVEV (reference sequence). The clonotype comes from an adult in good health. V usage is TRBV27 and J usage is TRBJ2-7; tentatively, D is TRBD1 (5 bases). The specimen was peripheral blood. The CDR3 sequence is CASSKGLGLPLYEQYF. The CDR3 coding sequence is TGTGCCAGCAGTAAGGGGTTAGGGCTGCCCCTCTACGAGCAGTACTTC.